Listed here are 7 T cell receptor beta chains from one sample, sequenced in a study of beta chain features in type 1 diabetes. The study reverse transcribed the entire isolated RNA, so it sequenced expressed TCRB transcripts. Some clones are missing from TCRdb's copy, which holds only in-frame ones; the method was immunoSEQ multiplex PCR. This table has 600,000 to 650,000 clones, around 15% appearing once. Sequencing was done on a sample of naive CD4+ T cells from blood. Receptors were obtained from a man between 18 and 35 years old in good health.

This clone was observed a handful of times. J is TRBJ1-1 and V is TRBV5-1, with a possible D match to TRBD1 (5 bases). The CDR3 is 16 amino acids. V shed 0 bases and J shed 0 bases, with 12 bases lying between them. Germline V gene lookup returns CDR1 SGHRS and CDR2 YFSETQ. CDR3 sequence reads: CASSLEAGHMNTEAFF. CDR3 nucleotide sequence: TGCGCCAGCAGCTTGGAGGCAGGGCATATGAACACTGAAGCTTTCTTT.

This clone showed up just a few times. V and J are TRBV6-1 and TRBJ1-1; 7 nucleotides match TRBD1. This CDR3 is 15 amino acids long. Germline trimming cut 5 bases from V and 4 bases from J; bases unmatched to any gene: 10. Germline CDR1 is MNHNS and CDR2 is SASEGT. CDR3 sequence reads: CASSRRQGGSTEAFF. Written as DNA, the CDR3 is TGTGCCAGCAGTCGTCGACAGGGCGGTAGCACTGAAGCTTTCTTT.

V gene TRBV30 combines with J gene TRBJ2-3; D unclear. V lost 3 bases and J lost 2, with 12 bases in between. CDR1 and CDR2 (germline): GTSNPN, SVGIG (reference sequence). This CDR3 is 14 amino acids long. CDR3 in amino acids: CAWSVMGYTDTQYF. CDR3 DNA sequence: TGTGCCTGGAGCGTGATGGGGTACACAGATACGCAGTATTTT.

The chain uses TRBV18 and TRBJ1-2; D unresolved. The germline CDR1 and CDR2 sequences are KGHSH and LQKENI. This CDR3 comprises 17 residues. Trimming removed 0 bases at V and 1 base at J, with 15 bases between. This CDR3 reads CASSPPGHVFDNYGYTF. The CDR3 DNA sequence: TGTGCCAGCTCACCACCAGGCCACGTTTTTGATAACTATGGCTACACCTTC.

Only a few counts were recorded for this clone. This chain joins TRBV14 and TRBJ1-3; no reliable D call. CDR1 and CDR2 from the germline V gene are SGHDN and FVKESK. The CDR3 has 15 residues. With 4 bases removed from V and 4 bases from J, the gap between germline ends came to 14 bases. The CDR3 reads CASSLAGSSGNTIYF. CDR3 nucleotides: TGTGCCAGCAGCCTCGCCGGTAGTTCGGGAAACACCATATATTTT.

This clone was counted at least ten times. The chain links TRBV28 to TRBJ2-2; tentatively, D is TRBD2 (6 bases). This CDR3 contains 15 residues. Germline loops: CDR1 MDHEN, CDR2 SYDVKM. V gave up 4 bases and J gave up 3 bases, with 12 bases separating them. CDR3 in amino acids: CASSWRERYTGELFF. The CDR3 DNA is TGTGCCAGCAGTTGGCGGGAACGGTACACCGGGGAGCTGTTTTTT.

The chain recombines TRBV30 with TRBJ1-6; possibly TRBD1 for D (5 bases). V dropped 0 bases and J dropped 5 bases, with 8 bases sitting between them. Looked up from germline, CDR1 is GTSNPN and CDR2 is SVGIG (reference sequence). CDR3 size: 14 residues. The CDR3: CAWSVGGNNSPLHF. In DNA form, the CDR3 reads TGTGCCTGGAGTGTCGGGGGAAATAATTCACCCCTCCACTTT.